These 10 T cell receptor beta chains were all obtained from the same sample, sequenced in a study of blood T cell repertoires in COVID-19. Sequencing used immunoSEQ multiplex PCR; TCRdb keeps in-frame clones, though not all of them. The sample lists some 310,000 clones, 90% occurring once. Source material: peripheral blood. The source of these receptors is a woman aged 25 to 39 with COVID-19, enrolled during active disease.

The chain links TRBV15 to TRBJ2-5; tentative D call: TRBD1 (7 bases). Trimming shortened V by 2 bases and J by 6 bases, and 16 bases separated the two germline ends. Germline values: CDR1 LNHNV, CDR2 YYDKDF (reference sequence). The CDR3 spans 15 residues. The chain's CDR3 is CATSRSGGYEKTQYF. CDR3 sequence (DNA): TGTGCCACCAGCAGATCAGGGGGGTATGAGAAGACCCAGTACTTC.

The V call is TRBV7-9, the J call TRBJ2-1; perhaps TRBD2 as D (5 bases). The germline V gene encodes CDR1 SEHNR and CDR2 FQNEAQ (reference sequence). The V and J ends lost 1 base and 3 bases respectively, with 13 bases between them. The CDR3 sequence is 16 residues long. CDR3 sequence: CASSLVRPGGYNEQFF. In DNA, the CDR3 is TGTGCCAGCAGCTTAGTCCGCCCCGGAGGCTACAATGAGCAGTTCTTC.

Of note for this clone: Germline and junction disagree at one end, which may indicate a read error. The CDR3 protein is CASRLDRSSYEQYF. Written as DNA, the CDR3 is TGCGCCAGCAGGTTGGACCGTAGCTCCTACGAGCAGTACTTC. The chain joins TRBV5-1 to TRBJ2-7, with D unresolved. This CDR3 is built from 14 residues. Germline CDR1 SGHRS, CDR2 YFSETQ.

The CDR3 nucleotides are TGTGCCAGCAGTTTTCGGGGGACCCCCCCGAACACCGGGGAGCTGTTTTTT. Amino acid sequence: CASSFRGTPPNTGELFF. This chain links TRBV27 with TRBJ2-2, with a tentative D call TRBD2 (6 bases). The germline V gene encodes CDR1 MNHEY and CDR2 SMNVEV (reference sequence). V was cut by 3 bases and J by 0 bases, with 14 bases left in between. This CDR3 has 17 residues.

This chain connects TRBV10-3 to TRBJ1-1; D is possibly TRBD1 (6 bases). Trimming cost V 11 bases and J 1 base, with 14 bases left between them. This CDR3 contains 13 residues. Germline V gene sequence: CDR1 ENHRY, CDR2 SYGVKD. The CDR3 coding sequence is TGTGCCCTTCGATTGGACAGGAACACTGAAGCTTTCTTT. Amino acid sequence: CALRLDRNTEAFF.

The chain uses TRBV20-1 and TRBJ2-5; D unresolved. The CDR3 spans 10 residues. V lost 3 bases and J lost 5, with 4 bases in between. Germline lookup yields CDR1 DFQATT and CDR2 SNEGSKA (reference sequence). The CDR3 DNA sequence: TGCAGTGCTAGTTATGAGACCCAGTACTTC. Residues: CSASYETQYF.

This clone showed up just once. The chain carries TRBV10-3 and TRBJ2-7, with D possibly being TRBD2 (5 bases). The CDR3 consists of 14 residues. Germline V gene lookup returns CDR1 ENHRY and CDR2 SYGVKD. V was clipped by 3 bases and J by 3 bases, with 12 bases between them. The CDR3 nucleotides read TGTGCCATCAGTGACTCCGGACTCCTCTACGAGCAGTACTTC. This translates into CAISDSGLLYEQYF.

The V call is TRBV3-1 (or the pseudogene TRBV3-2), the J call TRBJ1-1; D is perhaps TRBD1 (5 bases). CDR1 is LGHDT and CDR2 is YNNKEL in the germline V gene (reference sequence). This CDR3 is built from 15 residues. V lost 1 base and J 1 base, leaving 10 bases between the germline ends. This CDR3 reads CASSQVGGANTEAFF. CDR3 bases: TGTGCCAGCAGCCAAGTGGGGGGAGCGAACACTGAAGCTTTCTTT.

V and J are TRBV6-5 and TRBJ2-2; D not resolved. Germline assignment: CDR1 MNHEY and CDR2 SVGAGI. The CDR3 contains 13 residues. The V gene lost 7 bases and the J gene lost 4 bases, with 10 bases spanning the gap. In nucleotides, the CDR3 is TGTGCCAGCAAAGCATTAAGCACCGGGGAGCTGTTTTTT. Its protein product is CASKALSTGELFF.

V usage is TRBV10-3 and J usage is TRBJ1-1, with D unclear. The CDR3 has 13 residues. Trimming removed 7 bases from V and 0 bases from J, with 9 bases in between. Germline V CDR1 and CDR2: ENHRY, SYGVKD. CDR3 coding DNA: TGTGCCATCAATTCAGTTTTGAACACTGAAGCTTTCTTT. It translates to CAINSVLNTEAFF.